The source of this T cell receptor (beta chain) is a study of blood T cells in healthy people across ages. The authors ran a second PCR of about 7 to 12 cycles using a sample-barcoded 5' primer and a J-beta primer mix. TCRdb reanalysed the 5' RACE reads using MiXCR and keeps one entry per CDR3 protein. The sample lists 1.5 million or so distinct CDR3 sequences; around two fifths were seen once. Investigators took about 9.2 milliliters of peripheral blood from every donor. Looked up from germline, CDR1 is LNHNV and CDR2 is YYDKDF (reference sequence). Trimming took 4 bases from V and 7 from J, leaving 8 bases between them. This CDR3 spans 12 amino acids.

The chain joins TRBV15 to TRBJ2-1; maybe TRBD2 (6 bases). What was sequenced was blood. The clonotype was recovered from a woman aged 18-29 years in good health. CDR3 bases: TGTGCCACCAGCAAGGGGAGGAATGAGCAGTTCTTC. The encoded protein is CATSKGRNEQFF.